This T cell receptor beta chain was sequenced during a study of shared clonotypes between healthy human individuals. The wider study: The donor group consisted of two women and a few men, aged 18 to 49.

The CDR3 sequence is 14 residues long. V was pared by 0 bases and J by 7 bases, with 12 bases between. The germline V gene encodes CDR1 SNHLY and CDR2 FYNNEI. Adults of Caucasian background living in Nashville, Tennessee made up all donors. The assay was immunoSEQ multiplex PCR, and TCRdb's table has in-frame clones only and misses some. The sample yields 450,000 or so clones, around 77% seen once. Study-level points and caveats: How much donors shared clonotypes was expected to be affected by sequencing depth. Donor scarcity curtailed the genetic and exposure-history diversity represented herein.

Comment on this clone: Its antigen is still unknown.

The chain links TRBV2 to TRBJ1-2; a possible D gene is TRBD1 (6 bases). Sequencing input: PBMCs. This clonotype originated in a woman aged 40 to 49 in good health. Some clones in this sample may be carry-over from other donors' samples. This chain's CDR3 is CASSEAGAALGYTF. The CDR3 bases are TGTGCCAGCAGTGAAGCGGGGGCAGCACTTGGCTACACCTTC.